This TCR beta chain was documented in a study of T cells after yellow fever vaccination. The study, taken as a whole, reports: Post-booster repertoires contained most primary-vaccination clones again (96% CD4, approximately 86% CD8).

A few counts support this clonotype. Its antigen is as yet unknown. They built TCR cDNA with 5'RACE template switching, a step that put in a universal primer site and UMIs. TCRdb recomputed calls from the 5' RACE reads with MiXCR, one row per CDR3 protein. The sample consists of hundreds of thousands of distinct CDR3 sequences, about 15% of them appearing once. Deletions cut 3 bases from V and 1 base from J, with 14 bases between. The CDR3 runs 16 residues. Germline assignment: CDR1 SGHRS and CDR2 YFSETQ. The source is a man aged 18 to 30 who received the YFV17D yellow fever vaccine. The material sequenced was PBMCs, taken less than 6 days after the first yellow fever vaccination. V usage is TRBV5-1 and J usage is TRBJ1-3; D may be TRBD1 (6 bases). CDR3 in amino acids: CASSSDRILSGNTIYF. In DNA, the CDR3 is TGCGCCAGCAGCTCGGACAGAATCTTATCTGGAAACACCATATATTTT.